A selection of T cell receptor beta chains follows, all from one sample in a study of a mutant IDH1 vaccine in newly diagnosed glioma. The table came from immunoSEQ multiplex PCR; TCRdb's copy has only in-frame clones and leaves some out. The table shows 60,000 to 75,000 clones, with roughly four fifths occurring only once. No antigen has been assigned to these receptors. The sample was PBMCs, taken from a glioma patient whose treatment included an IDH1 peptide vaccine. The receptors were gathered from a young man with glioma. Each CDR3 is given with its conserved first and last residue. D genes are given only for firm matches. Size values are once, few and many counts, or a class for expanded clones, and some rows have none.

abundance	v_gene	j_gene	d_gene	CDR3aa	CDR3nt
-	TRBV19	TRBJ1-3	TRBD1	CASSPDRAAAGNTIYF	TGTGCCAGTTCCCCCGACAGGGCCGCAGCTGGAAACACCATATATTTT
-	TRBV29-1	TRBJ2-7	-	CSVETGDEQYF	TGCAGCGTTGAAACGGGGGACGAGCAGTACTTC
-	TRBV9	TRBJ2-6	-	CASSKLGTSSNVLTF	TGTGCCAGCAGCAAACTGGGGACATCCTCGAACGTCCTGACTTTC
-	TRBV10-3	TRBJ2-3	-	CAISELPLGQRVTDTQYF	TGTGCCATCAGTGAATTGCCGCTGGGACAGCGGGTGACAGATACGCAGTATTTT
-	TRBV5-1	TRBJ2-1	TRBD2	CASSLAGGSSYNEQFF	TGCGCCAGCAGCTTGGCGGGGGGGAGCTCCTACAATGAGCAGTTCTTC
-	TRBV11-3	TRBJ2-5	TRBD2	CASSLAGGEQETQYF	TGTGCTAGCAGCTTGGCGGGAGGGGAACAAGAGACCCAGTACTTC
few	TRBV2	TRBJ1-5	-	CASSEFQAQPQHF	TGTGCCAGCAGTGAATTCCAAGCTCAGCCCCAGCATTTT
-	TRBV9	TRBJ2-3	TRBD2	CASSVGLAGPTDTQYF	TGTGCCAGCAGCGTAGGGCTAGCGGGGCCCACAGATACGCAGTATTTT
-	TRBV27	TRBJ1-1	-	CASSPWDLNTEAFF	TGTGCCAGCTCTCCCTGGGATTTGAACACTGAAGCTTTCTTT
-	TRBV2	TRBJ1-5	-	CASSGGATRDQPQHF	TGTGCCAGCAGTGGAGGGGCAACTCGGGATCAGCCCCAGCATTTT
-	TRBV30	TRBJ2-2	-	CASTQGQSQNTGELFF	TGTGCCTCTACGCAAGGACAGTCCCAGAACACCGGGGAGCTGTTTTTT
-	TRBV5-1	TRBJ2-7	-	CASSSAGGGLGYEQYF	TGCGCCAGCAGCTCGGCCGGTGGGGGCCTTGGGTACGAGCAGTACTTC
once	TRBV6-1	TRBJ1-1	-	CASSGGHFNTEAFF	TGTGCCAGCAGTGGGGGACACTTTAACACTGAAGCTTTCTTT
-	TRBV7-3	TRBJ2-3	-	CASSSTSTDTQYF	TGTGCCAGCAGCTCCACTAGCACAGATACGCAGTATTTT
few	TRBV5-4	TRBJ2-7	TRBD2	CASSRGTSGARRQYF	TGTGCCAGCAGCCGTGGGACTAGCGGGGCCCGAAGGCAGTACTTC
-	TRBV14	TRBJ2-7	TRBD2	CASSPPRTSLYEQYF	TGTGCCAGCAGCCCGCCCCGGACTAGTCTCTACGAGCAGTACTTC
once	TRBV5-6	TRBJ2-7	TRBD1	CASSSRTGPYEQYF	TGTGCCAGCAGCTCGAGGACAGGCCCCTACGAGCAGTACTTC
-	TRBV2	TRBJ1-2	TRBD1	CASSEAHRQGSNYGYTF	TGTGCCAGCAGTGAAGCCCATAGACAGGGGTCGAACTATGGCTACACCTTC
-	TRBV28	TRBJ1-6	-	CASSLARTSYNSPLHF	TGTGCCAGCAGTCTTGCCCGTACATCCTATAATTCACCCCTCCACTTT
few	TRBV21-1	TRBJ1-1	-	CASSLTRGRAGTAIEAFF	TGTGCCAGCTCGCTAACACGGGGGCGAGCCGGGACAGCAATTGAAGCTTTCTTT
-	TRBV6-1	TRBJ1-2	-	CASSEPGSWGGYTF	TGTGCCAGCAGTGAGCCAGGCTCTTGGGGAGGCTACACCTTC
-	TRBV6-1	TRBJ2-7	-	CASSEQGPYEQYF	TGTGCCAGCAGTGAGCAGGGGCCCTACGAGCAGTACTTC
-	TRBV6-5	TRBJ2-1	-	CASSYSAGVDNEQFF	TGTGCCAGCAGTTACTCGGCAGGGGTTGACAATGAGCAGTTCTTC
few	TRBV7-3	TRBJ1-1	-	CASRPEAFF	TGTGCCAGCCGCCCTGAAGCTTTCTTT
-	TRBV18	TRBJ1-1	-	CASSPRGIGKEVTEAFF	TGTGCCAGCTCACCAAGGGGGATAGGGAAAGAGGTCACTGAAGCTTTCTTT
-	TRBV5-1	TRBJ1-2	-	CASSLGLYGYTF	TGCGCCAGCAGCTTGGGGTTGTATGGCTACACCTTC
-	TRBV7-2	TRBJ1-3	-	CASSLRGGNTIYF	TGTGCCAGCAGCTTAAGGGGTGGAAACACCATATATTTT
-	TRBV27	TRBJ2-5	-	CASSLLPGRRQTQYF	TGTGCCAGCAGTTTATTACCGGGACGGAGGCAGACCCAGTACTTC
-	TRBV27	TRBJ2-6	-	CASSLSRAGANVLTF	TGTGCCAGCAGTTTGTCTAGAGCTGGGGCCAACGTCCTGACTTTC
-	TRBV5-1	TRBJ2-2	TRBD2	CASSSAGGPRELFF	TGCGCCAGCAGCTCAGCGGGAGGCCCCCGGGAGCTGTTTTTT
-	TRBV7-8	TRBJ2-7	TRBD2	CASSSPGLGNEQYF	TGTGCCAGCAGCTCTCCGGGACTAGGGAACGAGCAGTACTTC
-	TRBV5-1	TRBJ2-3	-	CASSLEGIRSTDTQYF	TGCGCCAGCAGCTTGGAAGGGATTAGGAGCACAGATACGCAGTATTTT
-	TRBV19	TRBJ1-6	TRBD1	CASRPGQGGSPLHF	TGTGCCAGTCGGCCTGGACAGGGGGGTTCACCCCTCCACTTT
-	TRBV11-2	TRBJ2-5	-	CASSPWGADPTQETQYF	TGTGCCAGCAGCCCCTGGGGGGCGGACCCGACCCAAGAGACCCAGTACTTC
-	TRBV7-9	TRBJ2-1	TRBD2	CASSLVSGVTNNEQFF	TGTGCCAGCAGCTTAGTTAGCGGGGTAACGAACAATGAGCAGTTCTTC
few	TRBV2	TRBJ1-5	-	CASKQGLNQPQHF	TGTGCCAGCAAACAGGGACTAAATCAGCCCCAGCATTTT
-	TRBV21-1	TRBJ2-7	-	CATPPRTASYEQYF	TGTGCCACCCCTCCGAGGACGGCGAGCTACGAGCAGTACTTC
-	TRBV5-4	TRBJ2-6	-	CASSLGNSGANVLTF	TGTGCCAGCAGCTTGGGGAACTCTGGGGCCAACGTCCTGACTTTC
-	TRBV15	TRBJ2-7	TRBD1	CATSRRLSGTGGGYEQYF	TGTGCCACCAGCCGCCGACTTAGCGGGACAGGGGGGGGCTACGAGCAGTACTTC
-	TRBV28	TRBJ1-6	-	CASSLLALSRQGNSPLHF	TGTGCCAGCAGTTTACTAGCACTCTCCAGGCAGGGGAATTCACCCCTCCACTTT
-	TRBV27	TRBJ2-1	TRBD2	CASSLYQSGSSYNEQFF	TGTGCCAGCAGTTTATACCAAAGCGGGAGTTCTTACAATGAGCAGTTCTTC
-	TRBV13	TRBJ1-3	-	CASSPRGSGNTIYF	TGTGCCAGCAGCCCCCGCGGATCAGGAAACACCATATATTTT
-	TRBV5-1	TRBJ1-2	TRBD1	CASSSDNRGQRYTF	TGCGCCAGCAGCTCAGATAACAGGGGGCAGAGGTACACCTTC
-	TRBV10-2	TRBJ2-5	TRBD2	CASKGLLGETQYF	TGCGCCAGCAAGGGACTACTTGGGGAGACCCAGTACTTC
-	TRBV7-9	TRBJ2-7	-	CASSPRGTGFDEQYF	TGTGCCAGCAGCCCCCGTGGTACAGGGTTCGACGAGCAGTACTTC
-	TRBV28	TRBJ1-2	-	CASSRNTGPLFYGYTF	TGTGCCAGCAGTCGGAATACAGGGCCCTTGTTCTATGGCTACACCTTC
-	TRBV7-6	TRBJ1-2	-	CASSPGSRTYGYTF	TGTGCCAGCAGCCCCGGGTCTCGAACATACGGCTACACCTTC
once	TRBV7-9	TRBJ1-2	TRBD1	CASSLGQNYGYTF	TGTGCCAGCAGCTTGGGACAGAACTATGGCTACACCTTC
-	TRBV27	TRBJ1-1	-	CASSPLGNTEAFF	TGTGCCAGCAGCCCTTTGGGGAACACTGAAGCTTTCTTT
-	TRBV27	TRBJ2-7	-	CASSLYSPDRYEQYF	TGTGCCAGCAGTTTGTACAGCCCCGACCGGTACGAGCAGTACTTC
-	TRBV7-2	TRBJ1-1	-	CASRKDTNTEAFF	TGTGCCAGCAGGAAGGATACGAACACTGAAGCTTTCTTT
-	TRBV10-3	TRBJ2-5	-	CAVGLGETQYF	TGTGCCGTCGGACTGGGGGAGACCCAGTACTTC
-	TRBV27	TRBJ2-2	-	CASSLQASERFTGELFF	TGTGCCAGCAGTTTGCAAGCGAGCGAGCGCTTCACCGGGGAGCTGTTTTTT
-	TRBV2	TRBJ1-6	-	CASRTEGSSPLHF	TGTGCCAGCAGGACCGAGGGGAGTTCACCCCTCCACTTT